This paragraph covers one T cell receptor (beta chain) sequence. V shed 0 bases and J shed 0 bases, with 6 bases lying between them. The length of the CDR3 is 15 residues. Germline CDR1 ENHRY, CDR2 SYGVKD. The entry originates in a study of blood T cell repertoires in COVID-19. Study at large: T cells, B-cell-depleted T cells, or PBMCs supplied cDNA or gDNA.

The data were produced by immunoSEQ multiplex PCR, yet TCRdb's version contains in-frame clones alone and is incomplete. The sample lists some 230,000 clones; just under 85% were seen once. Cohort placement rested on clinical history that participants reported themselves. Sequenced sample: PBMCs or T cells enriched from blood (not recorded which). The source of this sequence is a man aged 35 to 55 who had recovered from COVID-19. The rearrangement joins TRBV10-3 to TRBJ2-1, with D perhaps TRBD2 (5 bases). This CDR3 reads CAISESGVSYNEQFF. CDR3 coding DNA: TGTGCCATCAGTGAGTCGGGAGTCTCCTACAATGAGCAGTTCTTC.